This TCR beta chain was observed in a study of cytotoxic CD8 clonotypes in ibrutinib-treated CLL. Findings and caveats of the study: Contraction or stability on treatment was seen for public clonotypes, which were uncommon.

CDR1 and CDR2 from the germline V gene are SGDLS and YYNGEE. Trimming pared 3 bases from V and 8 bases from J, leaving 11 bases between. The CDR3 sequence is 13 residues long. Worth noting for this clone: Its matching antigen is unknown.

Here immunoSEQ multiplex PCR was the method, and the copy in TCRdb shows in-frame clones only, minus some. The sample lists under 200,000 clones; about four fifths were seen once. This clonotype was sampled from a human donor with chronic lymphocytic leukemia. V gene TRBV9 combines with J gene TRBJ1-4, with D perhaps matching TRBD1 (6 bases). The sequencing here drew on PBMCs, taken after 12 months of ibrutinib treatment. The CDR3 spells CASSGQTGEKLFF. DNA for the CDR3: TGTGCCAGCAGCGGACAAACAGGGGAAAAACTGTTTTTT.